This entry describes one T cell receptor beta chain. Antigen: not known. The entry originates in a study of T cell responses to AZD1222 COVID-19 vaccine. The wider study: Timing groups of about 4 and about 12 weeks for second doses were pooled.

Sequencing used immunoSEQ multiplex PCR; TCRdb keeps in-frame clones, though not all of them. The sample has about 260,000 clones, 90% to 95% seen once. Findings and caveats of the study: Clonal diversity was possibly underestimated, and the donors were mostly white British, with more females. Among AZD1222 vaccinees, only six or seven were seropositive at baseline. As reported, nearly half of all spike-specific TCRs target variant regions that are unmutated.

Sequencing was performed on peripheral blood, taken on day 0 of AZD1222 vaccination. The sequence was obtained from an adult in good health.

CDR3 residues: CASSSGTANTGELFF. CDR3 nucleotide sequence: TGTGCCAGCTCGTCCGGGACAGCGAACACCGGGGAGCTGTTTTTT. J is TRBJ2-2 and V is TRBV18; 7 nucleotides agree with TRBD1. The V gene end was trimmed by 6 bases and the J gene end by 0 bases; junction bases not matched to a gene: 4. Germline V gives CDR1 KGHSH, CDR2 LQKENI. This CDR3 region has 15 residues.